Described below is a single T cell receptor (beta chain) sequence and its context. The assay was immunoSEQ multiplex PCR, and TCRdb's table has in-frame clones only and misses some. The sample includes approximately 110,000 clones, roughly 90% of them seen just once. This entry is derived from a study of control samples from healthy donors and cancer patients. The V and J ends lost 8 bases and 2 bases respectively, with 16 bases between them. The CDR3 is 14 amino acids. Germline-derived CDR1 and CDR2 are SNHLY and FYNNEI. This TCR came from a woman between 18 and 30 years old in good health. V and J are TRBV2 and TRBJ2-7; D is unresolved. The specimen sequenced was blood. The DNA of the CDR3 is TGTGCCAGCTCCCTCGTCAACGAAGCCTACGAGCAGTACTTC. Translating it yields CASSLVNEAYEQYF.